This T cell receptor beta chain came from a study of blood T cell repertoires in COVID-19. V lost 4 bases, J lost 5 bases, and 6 bases lay in between. Germline CDR1 and CDR2: SEHNR and FQNEAQ (reference sequence). The CDR3 has 11 amino acids. Authors' processing steps: The authors estimated nucleated cell counts from reference gene primer amplification. Measured with immunoSEQ multiplex PCR; TCRdb has only the in-frame clones, and not every one. The DNA was the basis for D and trimming; V, J and clone size are from that table. Among 300,000 to 400,000 clones, 85% to 90% were seen once, and the ten largest hold 2.9%.

The material sequenced was peripheral blood. The sequence came from a woman in her thirties with COVID-19, enrolled during active disease. The rearrangement joins TRBV7-9 to TRBJ2-7; D ambiguous. The CDR3 loop reads CASSSGDEQYF. CDR3 DNA sequence: TGTGCCAGCAGCTCAGGTGACGAGCAGTACTTC.